This TCR beta chain was profiled in a study of OX40 agonist ivuxolimab in advanced cancers. At the level of the study: Hepatocellular carcinoma, melanoma, renal cell or head and neck cancer was diagnosed in the dose-escalation patients.

The method was immunoSEQ multiplex PCR; TCRdb's version includes in-frame clones alone and lacks a portion of them. The data contain under 40,000 clones, 81% of them seen just once; the ten biggest clones take up less than 25%. Deletions cut 4 bases from V and 8 bases from J, with 17 bases between. The CDR3 totals 14 residues. Germline CDR1 reads SGHDN; CDR2 reads FVKESK. This clone showed up just once. The sequenced sample was CD4+ or CD8+ T cells sorted from blood, obtained in a trial of the OX40 agonist ivuxolimab. The clonotype was recovered from an adult with an advanced solid tumor such as melanoma, head and neck, liver or kidney cancer. The chain recombines TRBV14 with TRBJ1-2; weak D call: TRBD1 (5 bases). This CDR3 reads CASSPTALRGGYTF. CDR3 in DNA: TGTGCCAGCAGCCCAACGGCCTTGAGGGGCGGCTACACCTTC. Variable domain in full (rest from reference TRBV14 and TRBJ1-2): EAGVTQFPSHSVIEKGQTVTLRCDPISGHDNLYWYRRVMGKEIKFLLHFVKESKQDESGMPNNRFLAERTGGTYSTLKVQPAELEDSGVYFCASSPTALRGGYTFGSGTRLTVV.